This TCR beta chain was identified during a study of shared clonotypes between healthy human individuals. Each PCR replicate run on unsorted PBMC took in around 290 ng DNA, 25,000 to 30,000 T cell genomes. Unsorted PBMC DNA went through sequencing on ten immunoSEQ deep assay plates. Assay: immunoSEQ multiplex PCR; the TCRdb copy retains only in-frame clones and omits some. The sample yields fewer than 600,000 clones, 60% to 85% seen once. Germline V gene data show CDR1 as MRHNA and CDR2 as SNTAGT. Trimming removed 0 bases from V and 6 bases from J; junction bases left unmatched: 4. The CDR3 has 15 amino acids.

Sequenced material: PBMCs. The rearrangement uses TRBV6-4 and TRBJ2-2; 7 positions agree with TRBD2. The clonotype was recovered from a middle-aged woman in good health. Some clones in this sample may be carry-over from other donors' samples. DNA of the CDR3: TGTGCCAGCAGTGACTCTGCGGGAGAAGCCGGGGAGCTGTTTTTT. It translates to CASSDSAGEAGELFF.